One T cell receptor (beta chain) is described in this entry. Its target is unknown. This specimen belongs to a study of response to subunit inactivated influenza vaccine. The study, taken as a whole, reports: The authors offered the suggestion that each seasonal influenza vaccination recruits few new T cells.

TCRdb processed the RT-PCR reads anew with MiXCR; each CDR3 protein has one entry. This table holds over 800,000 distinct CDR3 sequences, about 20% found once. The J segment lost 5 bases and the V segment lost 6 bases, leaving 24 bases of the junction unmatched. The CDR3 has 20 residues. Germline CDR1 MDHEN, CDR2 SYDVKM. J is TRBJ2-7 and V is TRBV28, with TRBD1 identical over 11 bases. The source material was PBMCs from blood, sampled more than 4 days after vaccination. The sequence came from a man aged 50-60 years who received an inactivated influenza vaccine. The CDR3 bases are TGTGCCAGCAGCCTGGGACAGGGGGTAACTAGCGGCCAAGGGTCCCACGAGCAGTACTTC. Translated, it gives CASSLGQGVTSGQGSHEQYF. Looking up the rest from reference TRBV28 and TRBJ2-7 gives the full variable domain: DVKVTQSSRYLVKRTGEKVFLECVQDMDHENMFWYRQDPGLGLRLIYFSYDVKMKEKGDIPEGYSVSREKKERFSLILESASTNQTSMYLCASSLGQGVTSGQGSHEQYFGPGTRLTVT.